This T cell receptor (beta chain) appears in the sequencing data of a study of human T cells and chemical hapten exposure. Overall study context: TCR yield per sample varied, mainly due to pooled library volumes. Study-level findings and limits: Donors were affected by alopecia, so their immune reaction might vary from that of healthy individuals. Counts of expanded TCRs (at PT1) showed a positive correlation with patch test score.

Per the original data handling: 90,000 to 100,000 TCRs per sample was the median, with a range of roughly 20,000 to 700,000. TCRdb reprocessed the RACE reads with MiXCR, giving one entry per CDR3 protein. TCRdb, not the authors, supplied the V and J calls. The sample contains around 27,000 distinct CDR3 sequences, over 4.5% of which appear only once. This clonotype appeared many times. Its target is unknown. Germline CDR1 and CDR2: LNHDA and SQIVND (reference sequence). Germline trimming cut 6 bases from V and 6 bases from J; bases unmatched to any gene: 7. This CDR3 spans 14 amino acids. Time point meaning: patch test 3, about 24 weeks after DPC sensitization. Described treatment: therapeutic diphenylcyclopropenone sensitization with weekly scalp DPC.

J is TRBJ1-1 and V is TRBV19, with 10 bases fitting TRBD1. Sequenced here: whole blood, sampled in connection with sensitization to the hapten diphenylcyclopropenone (DPC). The receptor was isolated from a man in his thirties or forties with alopecia areata. Some clones in this sample may be carry-over from other donors' samples. This CDR3 is CASRFRDRGSEAFF. DNA for the CDR3: TGTGCCAGTAGGTTTAGGGACAGGGGCTCTGAAGCTTTCTTT. Filled out from reference TRBV19 and TRBJ1-1, the complete variable domain reads DGGITQSPKYLFRKEGQNVTLSCEQNLNHDAMYWYRQDPGQGLRLIYYSQIVNDFQKGDIAEGYSVSREKKESFPLTVTSAQKNPTAFYLCASRFRDRGSEAFFGQGTRLTVV.